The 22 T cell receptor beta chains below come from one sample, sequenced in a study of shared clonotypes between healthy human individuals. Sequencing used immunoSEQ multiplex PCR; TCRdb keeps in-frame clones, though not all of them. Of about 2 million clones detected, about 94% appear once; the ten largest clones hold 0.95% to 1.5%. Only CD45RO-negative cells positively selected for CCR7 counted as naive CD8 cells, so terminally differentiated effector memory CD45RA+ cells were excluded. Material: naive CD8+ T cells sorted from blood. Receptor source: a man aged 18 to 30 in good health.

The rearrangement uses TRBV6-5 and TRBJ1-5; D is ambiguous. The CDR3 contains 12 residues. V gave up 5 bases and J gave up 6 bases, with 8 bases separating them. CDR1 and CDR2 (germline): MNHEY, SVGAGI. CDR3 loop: CASSEFRQPQHF. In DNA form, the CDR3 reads TGTGCCAGCAGTGAATTCCGTCAGCCCCAGCATTTT.

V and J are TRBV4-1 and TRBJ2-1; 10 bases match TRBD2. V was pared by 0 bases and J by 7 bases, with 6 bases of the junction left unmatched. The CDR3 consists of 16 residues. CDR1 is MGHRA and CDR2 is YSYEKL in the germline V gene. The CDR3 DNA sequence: TGCGCCAGCAGCCAAGATAGAGCGGGAGGGCAAAATGAGCAGTTCTTC. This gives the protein CASSQDRAGGQNEQFF.

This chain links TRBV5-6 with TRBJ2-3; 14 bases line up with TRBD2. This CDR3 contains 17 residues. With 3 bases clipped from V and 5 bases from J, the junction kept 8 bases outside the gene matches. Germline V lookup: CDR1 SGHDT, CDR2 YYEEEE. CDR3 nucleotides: TGTGCCAGCAGCTCGACCGGGACTAGCGGGAGTATAGATACGCAGTATTTT. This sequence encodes CASSSTGTSGSIDTQYF.

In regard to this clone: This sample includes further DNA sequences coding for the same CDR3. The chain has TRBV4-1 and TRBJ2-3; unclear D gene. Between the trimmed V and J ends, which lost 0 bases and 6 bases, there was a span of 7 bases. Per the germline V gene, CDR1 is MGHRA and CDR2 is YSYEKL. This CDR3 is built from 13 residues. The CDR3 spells CASSQDRGDTQYF. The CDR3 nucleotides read TGCGCCAGCAGCCAAGATCGCGGTGATACGCAGTATTTT.

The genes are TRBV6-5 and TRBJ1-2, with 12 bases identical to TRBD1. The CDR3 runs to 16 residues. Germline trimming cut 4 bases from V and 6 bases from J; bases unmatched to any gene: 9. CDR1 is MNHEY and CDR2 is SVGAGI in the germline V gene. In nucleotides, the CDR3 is TGTGCCAGCAGTTGGGGAGGGACAGGGGGCGGCAATGGCTACACCTTC. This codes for CASSWGGTGGGNGYTF.

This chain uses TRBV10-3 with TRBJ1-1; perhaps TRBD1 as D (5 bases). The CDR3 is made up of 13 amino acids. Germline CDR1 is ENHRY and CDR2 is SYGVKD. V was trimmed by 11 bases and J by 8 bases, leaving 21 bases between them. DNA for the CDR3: TGTGCCGGACGCAGGGACCAAGCCTCGGAAGCTTTCTTT. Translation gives CAGRRDQASEAFF.

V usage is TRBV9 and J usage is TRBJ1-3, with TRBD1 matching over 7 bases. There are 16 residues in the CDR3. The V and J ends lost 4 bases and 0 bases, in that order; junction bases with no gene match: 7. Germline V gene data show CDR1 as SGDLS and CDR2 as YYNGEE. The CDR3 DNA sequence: TGTGCCAGCAGCAGCCAGGGGGGGATCTCTGGAAACACCATATATTTT. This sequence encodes CASSSQGGISGNTIYF.

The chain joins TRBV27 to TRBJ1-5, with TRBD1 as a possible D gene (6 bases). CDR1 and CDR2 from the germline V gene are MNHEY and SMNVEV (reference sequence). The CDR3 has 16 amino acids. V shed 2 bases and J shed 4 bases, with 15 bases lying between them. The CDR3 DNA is TGTGCCAGCAGTTTAGGGGACAATGGGGGAAATCAGCCCCAGCATTTT. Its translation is CASSLGDNGGNQPQHF.

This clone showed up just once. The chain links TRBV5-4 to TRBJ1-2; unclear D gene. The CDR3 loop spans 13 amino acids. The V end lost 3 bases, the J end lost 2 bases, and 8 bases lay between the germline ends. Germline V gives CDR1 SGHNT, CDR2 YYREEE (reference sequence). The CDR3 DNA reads TGTGCCAGCAGCTACAACAGCAACTATGGCTACACCTTC. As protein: CASSYNSNYGYTF.

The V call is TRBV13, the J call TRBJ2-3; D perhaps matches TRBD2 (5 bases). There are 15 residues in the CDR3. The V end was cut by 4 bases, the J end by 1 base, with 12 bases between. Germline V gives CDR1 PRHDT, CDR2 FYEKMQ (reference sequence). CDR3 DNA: TGTGCCAGCAGCTCTAGGACCGGGGGCACAGATACGCAGTATTTT. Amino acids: CASSSRTGGTDTQYF.

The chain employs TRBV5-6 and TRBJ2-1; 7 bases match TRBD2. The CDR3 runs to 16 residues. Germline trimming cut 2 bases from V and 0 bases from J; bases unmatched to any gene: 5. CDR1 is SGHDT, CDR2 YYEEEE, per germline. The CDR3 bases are TGTGCCAGCAGCTTAGAGCTAGCGGCCTCCTACAATGAGCAGTTCTTC. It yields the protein CASSLELAASYNEQFF.

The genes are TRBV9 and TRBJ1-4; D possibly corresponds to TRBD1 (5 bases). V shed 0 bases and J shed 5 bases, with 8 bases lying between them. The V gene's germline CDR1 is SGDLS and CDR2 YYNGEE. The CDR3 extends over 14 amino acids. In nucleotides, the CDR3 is TGTGCCAGCAGCGTAGCGCGACAGAATGAAAAACTGTTTTTT. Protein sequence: CASSVARQNEKLFF.

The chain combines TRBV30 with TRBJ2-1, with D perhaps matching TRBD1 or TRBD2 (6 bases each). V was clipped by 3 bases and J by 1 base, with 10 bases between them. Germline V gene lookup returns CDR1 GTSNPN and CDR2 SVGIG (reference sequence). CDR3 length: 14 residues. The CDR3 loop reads CAWRGGGSYNEQFF. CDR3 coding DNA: TGTGCCTGGAGAGGGGGAGGATCCTACAATGAGCAGTTCTTC.

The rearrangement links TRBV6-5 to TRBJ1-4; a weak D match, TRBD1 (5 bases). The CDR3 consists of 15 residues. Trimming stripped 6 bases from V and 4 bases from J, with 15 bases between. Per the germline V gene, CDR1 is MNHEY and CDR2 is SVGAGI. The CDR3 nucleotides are TGTGCCAGCAGAGATGAGGGGAGGGATAATGAAAAACTGTTTTTT. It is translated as CASRDEGRDNEKLFF.

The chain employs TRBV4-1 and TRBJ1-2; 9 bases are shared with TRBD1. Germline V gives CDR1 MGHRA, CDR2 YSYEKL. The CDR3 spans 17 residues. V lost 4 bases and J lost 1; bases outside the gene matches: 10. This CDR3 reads CASSLGRGGQGNYGYTF. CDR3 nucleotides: TGCGCCAGCAGCCTTGGGAGGGGGGGACAGGGTAACTATGGCTACACCTTC.

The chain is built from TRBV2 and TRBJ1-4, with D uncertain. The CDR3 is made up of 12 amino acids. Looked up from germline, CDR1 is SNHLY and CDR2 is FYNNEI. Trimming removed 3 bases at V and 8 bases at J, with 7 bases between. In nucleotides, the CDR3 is TGTGCCAGCAGTGATGAGGTAGAAAAACTGTTTTTT. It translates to CASSDEVEKLFF.

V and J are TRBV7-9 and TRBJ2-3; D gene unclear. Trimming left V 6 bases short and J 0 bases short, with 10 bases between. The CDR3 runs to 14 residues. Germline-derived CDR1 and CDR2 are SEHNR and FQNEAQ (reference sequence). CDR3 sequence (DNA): TGTGCCAGCAGTTCCGGCTTTAGCACAGATACGCAGTATTTT. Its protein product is CASSSGFSTDTQYF.

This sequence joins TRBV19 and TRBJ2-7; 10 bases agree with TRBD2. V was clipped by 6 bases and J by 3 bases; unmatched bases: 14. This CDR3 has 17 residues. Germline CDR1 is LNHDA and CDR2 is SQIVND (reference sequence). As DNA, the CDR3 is TGTGCCAGTAGCGAAACTAGCGGGATTTCAATCGACTACGAGCAGTACTTC. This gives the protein CASSETSGISIDYEQYF. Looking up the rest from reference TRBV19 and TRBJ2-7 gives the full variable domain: DGGITQSPKYLFRKEGQNVTLSCEQNLNHDAMYWYRQDPGQGLRLIYYSQIVNDFQKGDIAEGYSVSREKKESFPLTVTSAQKNPTAFYLCASSETSGISIDYEQYFGPGTRLTVT.

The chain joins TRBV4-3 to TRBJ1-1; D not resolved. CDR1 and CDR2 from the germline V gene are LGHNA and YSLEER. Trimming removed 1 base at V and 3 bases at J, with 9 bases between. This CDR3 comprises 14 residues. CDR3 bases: TGCGCCAGCAGCCAAGGTCCGTGGGACACTGAAGCTTTCTTT. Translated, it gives CASSQGPWDTEAFF.

This CDR3 is CASGFGTGNEQYF. CDR3 in DNA: TGTGCTAGTGGTTTCGGGACAGGCAACGAGCAGTACTTC. The chain couples TRBV12-5 to TRBJ2-7, with 8 bases matching TRBD1. The CDR3 has 13 amino acids. V was clipped by 3 bases and J by 5 bases; unmatched bases: 3. Germline lookup yields CDR1 LGHNT and CDR2 FRNRAP. The full variable domain, with the rest looked up from reference TRBV12-5 and TRBJ2-7, is DARVTQTPRHKVTEMGQEVTMRCQPILGHNTVFWYRQTMMQGLELLAYFRNRAPLDDSGMPKDRFSAEMPDATLATLKIQPSEPRDSAVYFCASGFGTGNEQYFGPGTRLTVT.

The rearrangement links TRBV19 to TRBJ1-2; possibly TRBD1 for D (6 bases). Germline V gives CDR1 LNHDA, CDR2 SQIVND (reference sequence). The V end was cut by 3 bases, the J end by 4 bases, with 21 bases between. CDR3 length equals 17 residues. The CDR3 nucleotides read TGTGCCAGTAGTATCCCCGGACAGCTTGTAGACGCCTATGGCTACACCTTC. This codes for CASSIPGQLVDAYGYTF.

CDR3 in amino acids: CASSLIGQGFSEQYF. The CDR3 region has the DNA TGTGCCAGCAGTTTAATCGGGCAGGGGTTTAGCGAGCAGTACTTC. This chain uses TRBV27 with TRBJ2-7; possible D gene TRBD1, 6 bases. V dropped 2 bases and J dropped 6 bases, with 17 bases sitting between them. Germline V gene sequence: CDR1 MNHEY, CDR2 SMNVEV (reference sequence). This CDR3 is built from 15 residues.